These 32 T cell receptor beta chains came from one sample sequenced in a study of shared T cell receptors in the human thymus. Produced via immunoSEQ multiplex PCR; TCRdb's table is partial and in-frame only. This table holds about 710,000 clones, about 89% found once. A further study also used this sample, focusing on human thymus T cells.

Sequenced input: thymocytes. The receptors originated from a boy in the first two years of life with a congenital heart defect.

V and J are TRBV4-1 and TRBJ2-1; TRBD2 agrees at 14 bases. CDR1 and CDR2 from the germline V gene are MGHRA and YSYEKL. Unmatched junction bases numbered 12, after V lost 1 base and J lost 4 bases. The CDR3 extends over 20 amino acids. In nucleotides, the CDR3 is TGCGCCAGCAGCCAAGGGGGGACTAGCGGGGGCCACCACACGTACAATGAGCAGTTCTTC. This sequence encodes CASSQGGTSGGHHTYNEQFF.

DNA for the CDR3: TGTGCCAGCAGTGCACCGGGACTAGCCTACGAGCAGTACTTC. Its translation: CASSAPGLAYEQYF. V and J are TRBV28 and TRBJ2-7, with TRBD2 matching 8 bases. The V gene's germline CDR1 is MDHEN and CDR2 SYDVKM. V dropped 5 bases and J dropped 2; count of bases not matched to a gene: 5. The CDR3 totals 14 residues. The entire variable domain, with the rest obtained from reference TRBV28 and TRBJ2-7, is as follows: DVKVTQSSRYLVKRTGEKVFLECVQDMDHENMFWYRQDPGLGLRLIYFSYDVKMKEKGDIPEGYSVSREKKERFSLILESASTNQTSMYLCASSAPGLAYEQYFGPGTRLTVT.

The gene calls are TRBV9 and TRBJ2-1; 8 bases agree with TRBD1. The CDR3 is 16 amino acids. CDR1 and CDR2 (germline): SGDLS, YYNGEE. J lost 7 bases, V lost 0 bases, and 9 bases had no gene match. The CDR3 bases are TGTGCCAGCAGCGTAGTCTCCGGACAGGGTAATAATGAGCAGTTCTTC. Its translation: CASSVVSGQGNNEQFF.

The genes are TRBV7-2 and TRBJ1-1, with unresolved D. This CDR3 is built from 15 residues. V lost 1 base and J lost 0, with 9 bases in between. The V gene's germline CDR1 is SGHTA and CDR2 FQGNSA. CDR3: CASSLVTRMNTEAFF. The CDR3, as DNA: TGTGCCAGCAGCTTAGTGACACGCATGAACACTGAAGCTTTCTTT. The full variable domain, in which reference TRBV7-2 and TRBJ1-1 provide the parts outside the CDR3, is GAGVSQSPSNKVTEKGKDVELRCDPISGHTALYWYRQSLGQGLEFLIYFQGNSAPDKSGLPSDRFSAERTGGSVSTLTIQRTQQEDSAVYLCASSLVTRMNTEAFFGQGTRLTVV.

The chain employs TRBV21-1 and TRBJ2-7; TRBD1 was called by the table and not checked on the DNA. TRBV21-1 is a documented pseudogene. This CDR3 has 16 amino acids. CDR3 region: CASSKDSGQGDYEQYF. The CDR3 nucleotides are TGTGCCAGCAGCAAAGATTCAGGACAGGGTGACTACGAGCAGTACTTC.

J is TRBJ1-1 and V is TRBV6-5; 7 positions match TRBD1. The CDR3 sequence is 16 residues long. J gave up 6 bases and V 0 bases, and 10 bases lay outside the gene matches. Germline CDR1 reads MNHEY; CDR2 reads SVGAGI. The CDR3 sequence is CASSYSSGTAGAEAFF. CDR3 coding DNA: TGTGCCAGCAGTTACTCTTCCGGGACAGCGGGCGCTGAAGCTTTCTTT.

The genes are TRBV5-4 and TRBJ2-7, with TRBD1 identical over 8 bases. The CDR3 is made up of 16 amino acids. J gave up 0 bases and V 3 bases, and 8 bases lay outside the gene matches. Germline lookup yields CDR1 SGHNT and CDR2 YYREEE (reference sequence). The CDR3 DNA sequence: TGTGCCAGCAGCTACCTAAAGACAGGGGCCTCCTACGAGCAGTACTTC. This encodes CASSYLKTGASYEQYF.

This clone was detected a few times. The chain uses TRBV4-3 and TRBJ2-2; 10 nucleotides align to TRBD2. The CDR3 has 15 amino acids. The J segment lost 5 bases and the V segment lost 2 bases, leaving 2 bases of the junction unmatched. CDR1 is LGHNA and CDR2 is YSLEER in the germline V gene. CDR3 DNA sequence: TGCGCCAGCAGCCAACTAGCGGGAGCAACCGGGGAGCTGTTTTTT. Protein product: CASSQLAGATGELFF.

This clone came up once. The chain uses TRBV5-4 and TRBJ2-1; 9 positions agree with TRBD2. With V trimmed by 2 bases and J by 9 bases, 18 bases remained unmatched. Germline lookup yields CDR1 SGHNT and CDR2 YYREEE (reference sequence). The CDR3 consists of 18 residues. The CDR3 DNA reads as TGTGCCAGCAGCTTAAACATTACGAGGGCGGGGGGGCTCAGTGAGCAGTTCTTC. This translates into CASSLNITRAGGLSEQFF.

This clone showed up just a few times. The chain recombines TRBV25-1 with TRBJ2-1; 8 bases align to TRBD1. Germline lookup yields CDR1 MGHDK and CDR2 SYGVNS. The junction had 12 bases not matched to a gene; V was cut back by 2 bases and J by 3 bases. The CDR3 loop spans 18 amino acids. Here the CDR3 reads CASSEPAGGTGHYNEQFF. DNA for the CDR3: TGTGCCAGCAGTGAACCAGCTGGGGGGACAGGCCACTACAATGAGCAGTTCTTC. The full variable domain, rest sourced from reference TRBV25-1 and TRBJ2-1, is EADIYQTPRYLVIGTGKKITLECSQTMGHDKMYWYQQDPGMELHLIHYSYGVNSTEKGDLSSESTVSRIRTEHFPLTLESARPSHTSQYLCASSEPAGGTGHYNEQFFGPGTRLTVL.

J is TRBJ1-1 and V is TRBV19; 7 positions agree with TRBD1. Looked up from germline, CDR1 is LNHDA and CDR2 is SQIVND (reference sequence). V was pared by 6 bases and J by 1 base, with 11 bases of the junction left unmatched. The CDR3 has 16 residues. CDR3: CASRTRPGQPNTEAFF. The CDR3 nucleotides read TGTGCCAGTAGGACTCGACCGGGACAGCCGAACACTGAAGCTTTCTTT.

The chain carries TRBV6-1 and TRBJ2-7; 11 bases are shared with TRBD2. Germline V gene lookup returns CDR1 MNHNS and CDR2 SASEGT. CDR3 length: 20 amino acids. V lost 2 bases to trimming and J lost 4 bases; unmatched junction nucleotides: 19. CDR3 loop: CASSESGRSSETSGVYEQYF. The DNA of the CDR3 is TGTGCCAGCAGTGAATCGGGGAGGTCCTCTGAGACTAGCGGGGTATACGAGCAGTACTTC.

The CDR3 reads CQSGTSAIFSYEQYF. The CDR3 bases are TGTCAGTCGGGGACTAGCGCAATTTTCTCCTACGAGCAGTACTTC. The chain is built from TRBV27 and TRBJ2-7, with 10 nucleotides matching TRBD2. Germline V CDR1 and CDR2: MNHEY, SMNVEV (reference sequence). This CDR3 region has 15 residues.

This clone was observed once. This chain's CDR3 is CASSSVQGKNTEAFF. The DNA of the CDR3 is TGTGCCAGCAGCTCCGTACAGGGTAAAAACACTGAAGCTTTCTTT. The rearrangement uses TRBV7-9 and TRBJ1-1, with TRBD1 as a possible D gene (6 bases). The CDR3 runs to 15 residues. The ends were cut back, 4 bases at V and 2 bases at J, with 14 bases in the middle. Germline CDR1 is SEHNR and CDR2 is FQNEAQ (reference sequence).

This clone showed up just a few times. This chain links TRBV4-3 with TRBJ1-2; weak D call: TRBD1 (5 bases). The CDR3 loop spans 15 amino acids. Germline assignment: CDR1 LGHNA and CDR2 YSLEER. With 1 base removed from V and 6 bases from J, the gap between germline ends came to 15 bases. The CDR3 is CASSQGWGGENGYTF. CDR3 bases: TGCGCCAGCAGCCAAGGTTGGGGGGGGGAGAATGGCTACACCTTC.

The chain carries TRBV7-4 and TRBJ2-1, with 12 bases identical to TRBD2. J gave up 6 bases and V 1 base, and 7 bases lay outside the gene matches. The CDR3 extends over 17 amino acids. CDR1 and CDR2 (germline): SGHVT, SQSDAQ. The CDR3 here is CASSLEPELAGGNEQFF. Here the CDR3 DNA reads TGTGCCAGCAGCTTAGAACCCGAACTAGCGGGAGGCAATGAGCAGTTCTTC.

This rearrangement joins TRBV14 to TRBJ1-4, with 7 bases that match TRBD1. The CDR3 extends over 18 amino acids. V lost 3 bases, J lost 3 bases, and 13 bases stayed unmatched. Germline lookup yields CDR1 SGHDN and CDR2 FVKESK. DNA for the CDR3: TGTGCCAGCAGCCAGCGAATCCAAGACAGGGCGGCTAATGAAAAACTGTTTTTT. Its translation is CASSQRIQDRAANEKLFF.

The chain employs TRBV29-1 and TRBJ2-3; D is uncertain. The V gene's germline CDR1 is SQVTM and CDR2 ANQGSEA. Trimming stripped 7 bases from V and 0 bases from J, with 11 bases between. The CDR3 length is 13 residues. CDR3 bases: TGCAGCGCGTCTAGAAATAGCACAGATACGCAGTATTTT. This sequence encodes CSASRNSTDTQYF.

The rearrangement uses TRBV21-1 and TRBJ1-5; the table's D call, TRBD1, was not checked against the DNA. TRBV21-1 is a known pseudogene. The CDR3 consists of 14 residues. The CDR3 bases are TGTGCCAGCAGCGTACAGGGGAGCAATCAGCCCCAGCATTTT. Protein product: CASSVQGSNQPQHF.

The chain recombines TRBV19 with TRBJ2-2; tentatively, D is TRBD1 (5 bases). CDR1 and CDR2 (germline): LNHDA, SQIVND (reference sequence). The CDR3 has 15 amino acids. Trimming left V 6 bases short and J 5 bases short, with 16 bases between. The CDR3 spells CASREQGPGTGELFF. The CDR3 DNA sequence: TGTGCCAGTAGGGAGCAGGGTCCGGGTACCGGGGAGCTGTTTTTT.

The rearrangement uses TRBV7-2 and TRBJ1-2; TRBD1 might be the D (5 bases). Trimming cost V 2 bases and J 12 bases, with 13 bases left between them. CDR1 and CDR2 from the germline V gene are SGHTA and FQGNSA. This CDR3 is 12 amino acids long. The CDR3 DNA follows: TGTGCCAGCAGCTTACCAGGGCGGGGGGACACCTTC. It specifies CASSLPGRGDTF.

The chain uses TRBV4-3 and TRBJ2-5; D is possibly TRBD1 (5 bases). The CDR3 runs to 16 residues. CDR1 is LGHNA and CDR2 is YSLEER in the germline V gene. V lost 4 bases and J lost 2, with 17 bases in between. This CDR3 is CASSPGIIRAQETQYF. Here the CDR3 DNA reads TGCGCCAGCAGCCCCGGAATTATCAGGGCTCAAGAGACCCAGTACTTC.

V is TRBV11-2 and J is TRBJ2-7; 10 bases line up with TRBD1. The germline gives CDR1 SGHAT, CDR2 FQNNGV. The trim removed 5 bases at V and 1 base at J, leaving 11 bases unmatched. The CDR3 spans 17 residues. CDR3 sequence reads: CASSVGTGEIMSYEQYF. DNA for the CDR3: TGTGCCAGCAGCGTAGGGACAGGGGAAATTATGTCCTACGAGCAGTACTTC. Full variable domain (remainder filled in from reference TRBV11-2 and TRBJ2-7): EAGVAQSPRYKIIEKRQSVAFWCNPISGHATLYWYQQILGQGPKLLIQFQNNGVVDDSQLPKDRFSAERLKGVDSTLKIQPAKLEDSAVYLCASSVGTGEIMSYEQYFGPGTRLTVT.

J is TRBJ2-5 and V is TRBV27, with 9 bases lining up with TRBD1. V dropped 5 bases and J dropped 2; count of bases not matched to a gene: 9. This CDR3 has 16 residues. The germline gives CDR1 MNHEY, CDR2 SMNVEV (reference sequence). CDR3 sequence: CASSGPGQGVQETQYF. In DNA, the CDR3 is TGTGCCAGCAGTGGACCGGGACAGGGAGTGCAAGAGACCCAGTACTTC.

DNA for the CDR3: TGTGCCAGCAGCAACGAAAGGACAGAAGCTTTCTTT. Translation: CASSNERTEAFF. The genes are TRBV7-2 and TRBJ1-1; tentatively, D is TRBD1 (5 bases). Trimming took 5 bases from V and 8 from J, leaving 12 bases between them. The V gene's germline CDR1 is SGHTA and CDR2 FQGNSA. This CDR3 contains 12 residues. The variable domain in full, completed from reference TRBV7-2 and TRBJ1-1, reads GAGVSQSPSNKVTEKGKDVELRCDPISGHTALYWYRQSLGQGLEFLIYFQGNSAPDKSGLPSDRFSAERTGGSVSTLTIQRTQQEDSAVYLCASSNERTEAFFGQGTRLTVV.

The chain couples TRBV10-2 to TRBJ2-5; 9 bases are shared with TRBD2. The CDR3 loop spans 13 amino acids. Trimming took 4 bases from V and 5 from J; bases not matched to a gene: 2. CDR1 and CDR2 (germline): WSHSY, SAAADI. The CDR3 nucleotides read TGCGCCAGCAGTGTAGCGGGAGACGAGACCCAGTACTTC. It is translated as CASSVAGDETQYF.

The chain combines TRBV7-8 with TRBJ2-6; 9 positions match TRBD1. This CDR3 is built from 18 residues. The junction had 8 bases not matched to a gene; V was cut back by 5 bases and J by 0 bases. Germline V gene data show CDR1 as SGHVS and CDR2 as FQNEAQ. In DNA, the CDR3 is TGTGCCAGCAGCCTAGTTGGGACAGGGTACTCTGGGGCCAACGTCCTGACTTTC. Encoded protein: CASSLVGTGYSGANVLTF.

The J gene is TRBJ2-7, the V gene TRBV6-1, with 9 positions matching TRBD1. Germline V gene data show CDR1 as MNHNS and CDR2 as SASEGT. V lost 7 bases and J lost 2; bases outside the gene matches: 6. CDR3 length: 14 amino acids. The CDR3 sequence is CASNRTGETYEQYF. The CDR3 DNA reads TGTGCCAGCAACAGGACAGGGGAGACCTACGAGCAGTACTTC.

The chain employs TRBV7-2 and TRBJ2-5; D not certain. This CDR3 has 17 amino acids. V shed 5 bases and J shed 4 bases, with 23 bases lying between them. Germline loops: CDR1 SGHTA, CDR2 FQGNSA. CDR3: CASSPQVSDHLPETQYF. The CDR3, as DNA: TGTGCCAGCAGCCCTCAAGTCAGCGATCATCTTCCAGAGACCCAGTACTTC.

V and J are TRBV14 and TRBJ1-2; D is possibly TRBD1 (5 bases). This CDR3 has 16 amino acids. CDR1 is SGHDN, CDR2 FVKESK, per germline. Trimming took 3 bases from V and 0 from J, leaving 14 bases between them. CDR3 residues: CASSQAPRQTNYGYTF. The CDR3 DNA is TGTGCCAGCAGCCAGGCCCCGAGACAGACTAACTATGGCTACACCTTC.

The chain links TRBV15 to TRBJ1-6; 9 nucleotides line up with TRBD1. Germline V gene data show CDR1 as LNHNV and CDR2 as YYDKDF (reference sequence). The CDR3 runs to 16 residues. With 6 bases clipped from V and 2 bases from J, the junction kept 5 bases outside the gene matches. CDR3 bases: TGTGCCACCAGAAACAGGGGGCTCGCCTATAATTCACCCCTCCACTTT. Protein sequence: CATRNRGLAYNSPLHF.

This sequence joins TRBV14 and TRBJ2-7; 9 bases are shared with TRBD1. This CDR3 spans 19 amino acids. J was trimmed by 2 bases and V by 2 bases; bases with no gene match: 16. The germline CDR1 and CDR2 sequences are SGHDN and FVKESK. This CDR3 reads CASSQKRHRDRVSPYEQYF. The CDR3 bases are TGTGCCAGCAGCCAAAAGCGACACCGGGACAGGGTTTCCCCCTACGAGCAGTACTTC. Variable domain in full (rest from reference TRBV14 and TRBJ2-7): EAGVTQFPSHSVIEKGQTVTLRCDPISGHDNLYWYRRVMGKEIKFLLHFVKESKQDESGMPNNRFLAERTGGTYSTLKVQPAELEDSGVYFCASSQKRHRDRVSPYEQYFGPGTRLTVT.